A selection of T cell receptor beta chains follows, all from one sample in a study of T-cell reconstitution after alpha-beta-depleted transplantation in children. TCRdb redid the calling of the PCR reads with MiXCR, one entry per CDR3 protein. The sample carries approximately 350,000 distinct CDR3 sequences, around 15% recorded once. The sample here was PBMCs, mostly from graft donor cells, taken 360 days after TCRalphabeta/CD19-depleted stem cell transplant. Receptors were obtained from a male patient between 2 and 10 years old who had a stem cell transplant for acute lymphoblastic leukemia, so the T cells may come from the graft donor. CDR3s include the opening cysteine and the closing phenylalanine or tryptophan. Each record gives: V gene, J gene, D gene, clone size, CDR3 protein, CDR3 DNA. The D gene is left open where the match is weak. Size tells how often a clone was seen (once, few, many) or the class of an expanded clone, and some rows leave it out.

>TRBV7-9|TRBJ2-7|.|.
CASSPGRGKAYEQYF
TGTGCCAGCAGCCCTGGGCGGGGAAAAGCCTACGAGCAGTACTTC
>TRBV12-3/TRBV12-4|TRBJ1-5|.|many
CASSLSGRVSGQPQHF
TGTGCCAGCAGTCTCTCCGGTAGGGTGTCGGGTCAGCCCCAGCATTTT
>TRBV5-1|TRBJ2-5|TRBD1|few
CASSPGQGRGETQYF
TGCGCCAGCAGCCCAGGACAGGGACGAGGAGAGACCCAGTACTTC
>TRBV6-2/TRBV6-3|TRBJ1-4|.|few
CASSWDQADEKLFF
TGTGCCAGCAGTTGGGACCAGGCGGATGAAAAACTGTTTTTT
>TRBV9|TRBJ1-3|.|few
CASSNIGNTIYF
TGTGCCAGCAGCAACATTGGGAACACCATATATTTT
>TRBV7-9|TRBJ2-1|TRBD2|few
CASSRLAGGPAEQFF
TGTGCCAGCAGTCGACTAGCGGGAGGGCCGGCTGAGCAGTTCTTC
>TRBV15|TRBJ2-7|.|few
CATRDPRTYEQYF
TGTGCCACCAGGGATCCTAGGACCTACGAGCAGTACTTC
>TRBV9|TRBJ2-1|TRBD2|few
CASSASGIQGNEQFF
TGTGCCAGCAGTGCCAGCGGGATACAAGGAAATGAGCAGTTCTTC
>TRBV29-1|TRBJ2-3|TRBD1|.
CSAWTGGTDTQYF
TGCAGCGCTTGGACAGGAGGCACAGATACGCAGTATTTT
>TRBV7-3|TRBJ2-1|TRBD2|.
CASSLIAGNEQFF
TGTGCCAGCAGCTTAATAGCGGGGAATGAGCAGTTCTTC
>TRBV3-1|TRBJ1-2|.|few
CASSQESRGVKGYTF
TGTGCCAGCAGCCAAGAAAGTCGGGGGGTGAAGGGCTACACCTTC
>TRBV4-2|TRBJ1-5|.|.
CASSRTEFPNSFNQPQHF
TGTGCCAGCAGCCGAACGGAGTTCCCAAACTCCTTCAATCAGCCCCAGCATTTT
>TRBV24-1|TRBJ2-6|TRBD2|few
CAAPAGGPPGANVLTF
TGTGCCGCGCCAGCGGGAGGGCCACCTGGGGCCAACGTCCTGACTTTC
>TRBV27|TRBJ2-3|.|.
CASSLLPASTDTQYF
TGTGCCAGCAGTTTATTGCCGGCTAGCACAGATACGCAGTATTTT
>TRBV7-2|TRBJ2-7|.|few
CASSFSAPWTRGYEQYF
TGTGCCAGCAGCTTCTCCGCACCCTGGACACGAGGCTACGAGCAGTACTTC
>TRBV28|TRBJ2-3|.|.
CASSSLTVFPGSRETDTQYF
TGTGCCAGCAGCTCGCTTACGGTATTTCCAGGGAGTCGAGAAACAGATACGCAGTATTTT
>TRBV10-3|TRBJ2-3|TRBD2|few
CAISEPLAGGTDTQYF
TGTGCCATCAGTGAGCCTTTAGCGGGAGGAACAGATACGCAGTATTTT
>TRBV4-2|TRBJ1-2|.|few
CASSLSPQSRDYGYTF
TGTGCCAGCAGCCTATCGCCACAGTCCAGAGACTATGGCTACACCTTC
>TRBV4-2|TRBJ1-3|.|many
CASSQVSGESGFAGNTIYF
TGTGCCAGCAGCCAAGTATCGGGGGAAAGTGGCTTCGCCGGAAACACCATATATTTT
>TRBV10-3|TRBJ2-1|TRBD2|.
CAIRRSGSNEQFF
TGTGCCATCAGACGTAGCGGGAGTAATGAGCAGTTCTTC
>TRBV12-5|TRBJ1-3|TRBD1|.
CASGLEMTGVGNTIYF
TGTGCTAGTGGTTTGGAAATGACAGGGGTTGGAAACACCATATATTTT
>TRBV6-2/TRBV6-3|TRBJ1-5|TRBD1|.
CASSSTGQGNRPQHF
TGTGCCAGCAGTTCTACGGGACAGGGGAATCGCCCCCAGCATTTT
>TRBV12-3/TRBV12-4|TRBJ2-5|.|few
CASRGGEETQYF
TGTGCCAGCAGGGGGGGAGAAGAGACCCAGTACTTC
>TRBV4-1|TRBJ2-1|TRBD2|few
CASSQEGPSGSYNEQFF
TGCGCCAGCAGCCAAGAAGGGCCCAGCGGGAGCTACAATGAGCAGTTCTTC
>TRBV29-1|TRBJ2-1|TRBD2|few
CSVEGWGMSGSYNEQFF
TGCAGCGTTGAGGGATGGGGTATGAGCGGGAGTTACAATGAGCAGTTCTTC
>TRBV9|TRBJ2-6|.|.
CASSVVPSGSGANVLTF
TGTGCCAGCAGCGTAGTACCATCAGGCTCTGGGGCCAACGTCCTGACTTTC
>TRBV12-3/TRBV12-4|TRBJ2-2|.|few
CASSLRVGVSAGELFF
TGTGCCAGCAGTTTAAGGGTCGGGGTATCTGCCGGGGAGCTGTTTTTT
>TRBV6-1|TRBJ2-3|TRBD1|.
CASSEVVGTGSTDTQYF
TGTGCCAGCAGTGAAGTAGTCGGGACAGGGAGCACAGATACGCAGTATTTT